These T cell receptor beta chains were read from a single sample in a study of cytomegalovirus exposure and HLA in healthy donors. TCRdb's copy holds only in-frame clones and misses some; the assay was immunoSEQ multiplex PCR. In the table there are around 110,000 clones, 75% of which are singletons. Input material: PBMCs. These receptors came from a woman aged 18-29 years in good health and CMV-seronegative. Each CDR3 is given with its conserved first and last residue. D genes are given only for firm matches.

d_gene: TRBD1
v_gene: TRBV19
j_gene: TRBJ1-1
CDR3nt: TGTGCCAGTAGTTTCACTTCAGGGGGGAACACTGAAGCTTTCTTT
CDR3aa: CASSFTSGGNTEAFF

d_gene: .
v_gene: TRBV19
j_gene: TRBJ2-2
CDR3nt: TGTGCCAGTAGTATGTGGCTGGCGGGCACCGGGGAGCTGTTTTTT
CDR3aa: CASSMWLAGTGELFF

d_gene: .
v_gene: TRBV11-2
j_gene: TRBJ1-3
CDR3nt: TGTGCCAGCACTGGGCTAAGGCGAGATGGAAACACCATATATTTT
CDR3aa: CASTGLRRDGNTIYF

d_gene: .
v_gene: TRBV5-8
j_gene: TRBJ2-3
CDR3nt: TGTGCCAGCAGCTCTCGACAGGCCCCTAGCACAGATACGCAGTATTTT
CDR3aa: CASSSRQAPSTDTQYF

d_gene: .
v_gene: TRBV14
j_gene: TRBJ2-7
CDR3nt: TGTGCCAGCAGCCAATTGATAACACCCTACGAGCAGTACTTC
CDR3aa: CASSQLITPYEQYF

d_gene: .
v_gene: TRBV12-5
j_gene: TRBJ1-1
CDR3nt: TGTGCTAGTGGTACTCAGGGCTACACTGAAGCTTTCTTT
CDR3aa: CASGTQGYTEAFF

d_gene: .
v_gene: TRBV7-9
j_gene: TRBJ1-3
CDR3nt: TGTGCCAGCAGCCCCGGTTTCTCTGGAAACACCATATATTTT
CDR3aa: CASSPGFSGNTIYF

d_gene: .
v_gene: TRBV7-9
j_gene: TRBJ2-7
CDR3nt: TGTGCCAGCAGCTTTAACTACGAGCAGTACTTC
CDR3aa: CASSFNYEQYF

d_gene: TRBD1
v_gene: TRBV5-1
j_gene: TRBJ2-1
CDR3nt: TGCGCCAGCAGCTTGGCGGGTAGGGACAGGGTTACTAACAATGAGCAGTTCTTC
CDR3aa: CASSLAGRDRVTNNEQFF

d_gene: TRBD1
v_gene: TRBV5-6
j_gene: TRBJ1-6
CDR3nt: TGTGCCAGCAGCTTGGGTCGGACAGGGGTGTCCCTTTTAGGTTCACCCCTCCACTTT
CDR3aa: CASSLGRTGVSLLGSPLHF

d_gene: TRBD1
v_gene: TRBV28
j_gene: TRBJ1-5
CDR3nt: TGTGCCAGCAGTCGACAGGGGATTCATCAGCCCCAGCATTTT
CDR3aa: CASSRQGIHQPQHF

d_gene: TRBD1
v_gene: TRBV10-3
j_gene: TRBJ1-1
CDR3nt: TGTGCCATCAGAAAAGAACAGGGGGCAGGTACTGAAGCTTTCTTT
CDR3aa: CAIRKEQGAGTEAFF

d_gene: TRBD1
v_gene: TRBV19
j_gene: TRBJ1-1
CDR3nt: TGTGCCAGTAGTATAGGTACGACAGGGATGGCTTTCTTT
CDR3aa: CASSIGTTGMAFF

d_gene: .
v_gene: TRBV4-1
j_gene: TRBJ2-1
CDR3nt: TGCGCCAGCAGCCAAGACGCCAGCTCCTACAATGAGCAGTTCTTC
CDR3aa: CASSQDASSYNEQFF

d_gene: .
v_gene: TRBV28
j_gene: TRBJ2-3
CDR3nt: TGTGCCAGCAGTTTATCGCGCAGGGTTTATTCATCAGATACGCAGTATTTT
CDR3aa: CASSLSRRVYSSDTQYF